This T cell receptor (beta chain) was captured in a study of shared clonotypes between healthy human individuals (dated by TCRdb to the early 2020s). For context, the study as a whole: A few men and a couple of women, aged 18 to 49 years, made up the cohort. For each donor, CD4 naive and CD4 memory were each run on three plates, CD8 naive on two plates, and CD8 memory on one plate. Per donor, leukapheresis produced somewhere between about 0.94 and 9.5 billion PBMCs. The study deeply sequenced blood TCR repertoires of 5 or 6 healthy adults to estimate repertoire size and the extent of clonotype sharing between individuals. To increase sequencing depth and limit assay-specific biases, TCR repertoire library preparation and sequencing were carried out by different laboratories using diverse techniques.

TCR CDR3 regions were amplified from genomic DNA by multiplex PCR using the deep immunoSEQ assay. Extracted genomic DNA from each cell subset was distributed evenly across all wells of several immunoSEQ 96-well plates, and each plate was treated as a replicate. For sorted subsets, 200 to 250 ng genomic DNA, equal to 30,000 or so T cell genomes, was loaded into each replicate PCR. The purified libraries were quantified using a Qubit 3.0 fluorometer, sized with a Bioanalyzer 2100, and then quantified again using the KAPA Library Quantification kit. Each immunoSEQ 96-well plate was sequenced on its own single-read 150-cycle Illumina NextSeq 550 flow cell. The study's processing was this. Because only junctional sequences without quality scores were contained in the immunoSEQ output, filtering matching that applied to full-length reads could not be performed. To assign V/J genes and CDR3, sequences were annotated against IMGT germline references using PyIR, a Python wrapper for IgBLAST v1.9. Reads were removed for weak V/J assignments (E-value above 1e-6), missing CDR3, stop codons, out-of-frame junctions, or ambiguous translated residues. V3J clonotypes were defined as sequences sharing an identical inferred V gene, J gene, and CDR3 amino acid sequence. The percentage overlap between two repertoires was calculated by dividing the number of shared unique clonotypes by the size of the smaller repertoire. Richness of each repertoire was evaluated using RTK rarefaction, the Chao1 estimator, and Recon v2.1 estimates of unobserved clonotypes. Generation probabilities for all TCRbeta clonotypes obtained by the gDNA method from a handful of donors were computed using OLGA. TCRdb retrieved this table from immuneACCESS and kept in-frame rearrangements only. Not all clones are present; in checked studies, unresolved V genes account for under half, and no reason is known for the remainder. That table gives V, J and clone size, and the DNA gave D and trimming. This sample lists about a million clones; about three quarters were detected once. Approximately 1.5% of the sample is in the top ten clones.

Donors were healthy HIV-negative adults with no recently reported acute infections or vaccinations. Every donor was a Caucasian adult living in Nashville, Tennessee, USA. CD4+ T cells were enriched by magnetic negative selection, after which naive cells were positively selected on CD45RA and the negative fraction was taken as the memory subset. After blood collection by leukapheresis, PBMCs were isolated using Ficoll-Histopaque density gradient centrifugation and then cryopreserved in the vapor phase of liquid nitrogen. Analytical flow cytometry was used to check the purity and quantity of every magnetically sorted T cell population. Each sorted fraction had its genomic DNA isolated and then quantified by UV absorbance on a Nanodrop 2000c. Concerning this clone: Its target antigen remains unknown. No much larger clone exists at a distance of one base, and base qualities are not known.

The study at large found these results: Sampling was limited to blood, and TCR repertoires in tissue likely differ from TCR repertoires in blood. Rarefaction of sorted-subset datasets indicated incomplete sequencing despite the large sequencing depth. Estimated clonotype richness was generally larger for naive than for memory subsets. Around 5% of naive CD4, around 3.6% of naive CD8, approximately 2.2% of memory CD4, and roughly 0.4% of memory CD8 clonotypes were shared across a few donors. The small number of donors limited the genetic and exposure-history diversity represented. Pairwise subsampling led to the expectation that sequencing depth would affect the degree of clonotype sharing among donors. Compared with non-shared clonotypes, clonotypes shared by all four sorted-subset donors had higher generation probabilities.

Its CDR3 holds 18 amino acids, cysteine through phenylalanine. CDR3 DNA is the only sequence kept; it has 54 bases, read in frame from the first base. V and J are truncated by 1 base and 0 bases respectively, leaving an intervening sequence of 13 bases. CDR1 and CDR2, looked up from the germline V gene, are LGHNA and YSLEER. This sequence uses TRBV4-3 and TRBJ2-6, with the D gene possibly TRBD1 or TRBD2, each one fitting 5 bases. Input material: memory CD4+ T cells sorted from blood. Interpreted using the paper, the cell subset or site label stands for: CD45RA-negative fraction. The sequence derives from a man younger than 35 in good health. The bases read TGCGCCAGCAGCCAAGGAGGCCAGGGACGCTCTGGGGCCAACGTCCTGACTTTC. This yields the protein CASSQGGQGRSGANVLTF.